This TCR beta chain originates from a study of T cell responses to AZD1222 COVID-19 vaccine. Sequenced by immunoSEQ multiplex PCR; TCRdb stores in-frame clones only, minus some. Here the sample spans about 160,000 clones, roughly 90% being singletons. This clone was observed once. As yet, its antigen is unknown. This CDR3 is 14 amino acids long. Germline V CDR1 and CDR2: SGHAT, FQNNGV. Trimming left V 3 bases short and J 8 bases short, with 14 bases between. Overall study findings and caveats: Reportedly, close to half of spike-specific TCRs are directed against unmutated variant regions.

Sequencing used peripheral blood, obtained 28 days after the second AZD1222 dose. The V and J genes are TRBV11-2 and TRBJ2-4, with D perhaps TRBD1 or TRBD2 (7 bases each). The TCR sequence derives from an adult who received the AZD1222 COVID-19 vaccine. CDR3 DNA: TGTGCCAGCAGCTTGGCAGGGGGAGGGGACATTCAGTACTTC. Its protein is CASSLAGGGDIQYF. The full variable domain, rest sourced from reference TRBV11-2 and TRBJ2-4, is EAGVAQSPRYKIIEKRQSVAFWCNPISGHATLYWYQQILGQGPKLLIQFQNNGVVDDSQLPKDRFSAERLKGVDSTLKIQPAKLEDSAVYLCASSLAGGGDIQYFGAGTRLSVL.